One sample yielded the 32 T cell receptor beta chains listed below, sequenced in a study of cytomegalovirus exposure and HLA in healthy donors. The primer mix had 60 Vbeta and 13 Jbeta primers. Clones were sequenced by immunoSEQ multiplex PCR, and TCRdb holds only the in-frame ones, with some missing. The sample table sets out about 130,000 clones. Sequenced material: PBMCs. All receptors come from a man in his late teens or twenties in good health and CMV-seronegative.

The chain couples TRBV7-2 to TRBJ2-7; 9 bases match TRBD1. This CDR3 is 14 amino acids long. The germline gives CDR1 SGHTA, CDR2 FQGNSA. The V and J ends lost 4 bases and 5 bases, in that order; junction bases with no gene match: 6. This CDR3 is CASSWGQGLNEQYF. The CDR3, as DNA: TGTGCCAGCAGCTGGGGACAGGGTTTGAACGAGCAGTACTTC.

The V and J genes are TRBV19 and TRBJ2-7; 15 bases line up with TRBD2. Per the germline V gene, CDR1 is LNHDA and CDR2 is SQIVND (reference sequence). The CDR3 has 17 residues. V was pared by 5 bases and J by 0 bases, with 5 bases of the junction left unmatched. The CDR3 nucleotides read TGTGCCAGTAGTGGGGGACTAGCGGGAGGTTACTCCTACGAGCAGTACTTC. Translation gives CASSGGLAGGYSYEQYF.

This rearrangement joins TRBV4-3 to TRBJ2-1, with D uncertain. The V gene's germline CDR1 is LGHNA and CDR2 YSLEER. Trimming removed 0 bases from V and 5 bases from J, with 5 bases in between. The CDR3 length is 13 residues. CDR3 sequence: CASSQERDNEQFF. CDR3 nucleotide sequence: TGCGCCAGCAGCCAAGAGAGAGACAATGAGCAGTTCTTC.

The CDR3 loop reads CASRGLPWDREQETQYF. As DNA, the CDR3 is TGTGCCAGCAGAGGCCTCCCGTGGGACAGAGAACAAGAGACCCAGTACTTC. The chain links TRBV2 to TRBJ2-5; 7 positions agree with TRBD1. The CDR3 runs to 17 residues. In germline, CDR1 is SNHLY, CDR2 FYNNEI. V shed 6 bases and J 2 bases; nucleotides not matched to a gene: 15.

The V call is TRBV28, the J call TRBJ2-3; the match to TRBD2 covers 9 bases. Germline V gene sequence: CDR1 MDHEN, CDR2 SYDVKM. The V and J ends lost 2 bases and 6 bases, in that order; junction bases with no gene match: 3. The CDR3 covers 14 residues. The CDR3: CASSLAGGPDTQYF. The CDR3 coding sequence is TGTGCCAGCAGTTTAGCGGGAGGGCCGGATACGCAGTATTTT.

V gene TRBV18 combines with J gene TRBJ2-7; 7 nucleotides agree with TRBD2. CDR1 and CDR2 from the germline V gene are KGHSH and LQKENI. V lost 1 base, J lost 5 bases, and 5 bases stayed unmatched. The CDR3 runs to 14 residues. CDR3 nucleotide sequence: TGTGCCAGCTCACCACTCGCAGGGAGGGACGAGCAGTACTTC. Translation gives CASSPLAGRDEQYF.

This chain joins TRBV19 and TRBJ2-7; TRBD1 aligns across 9 bases. Germline assignment: CDR1 LNHDA and CDR2 SQIVND (reference sequence). The CDR3 covers 14 residues. After removal of 7 bases from V and 0 bases from J, the junction contained 4 bases not matched to a gene. Here the CDR3 DNA reads TGTGCCAGTAACGACAGGGGGATCTCCTACGAGCAGTACTTC. Its translation: CASNDRGISYEQYF. Together with reference TRBV19 and TRBJ2-7, the CDR3 gives the full variable domain: DGGITQSPKYLFRKEGQNVTLSCEQNLNHDAMYWYRQDPGQGLRLIYYSQIVNDFQKGDIAEGYSVSREKKESFPLTVTSAQKNPTAFYLCASNDRGISYEQYFGPGTRLTVT.

The V call is TRBV5-1, the J call TRBJ2-7; TRBD2 aligns across 14 bases. Germline assignment: CDR1 SGHRS and CDR2 YFSETQ. The CDR3 spans 18 residues. V dropped 3 bases and J dropped 1; count of bases not matched to a gene: 9. CDR3 residues: CASSSGTSGSGISYEQYF. The CDR3, as DNA: TGCGCCAGCAGCTCCGGGACTAGCGGGAGTGGAATTTCCTACGAGCAGTACTTC. Drawing the rest from reference TRBV5-1 and TRBJ2-7, the complete variable domain is KAGVTQTPRYLIKTRGQQVTLSCSPISGHRSVSWYQQTPGQGLQFLFEYFSETQRNKGNFPGRFSGRQFSNSRSEMNVSTLELGDSALYLCASSSGTSGSGISYEQYFGPGTRLTVT.

V usage is TRBV30 and J usage is TRBJ1-6, with 7 nucleotides matching TRBD1. The V segment lost 2 bases and the J segment 6 bases; nucleotides outside the gene matches: 7. The CDR3 has 15 residues. CDR1 and CDR2 (germline): GTSNPN, SVGIG (reference sequence). The CDR3 DNA sequence: TGTGCCTGGAGTACGAACAGGGGCGGTAATTCACCCCTCCACTTT. Translating it yields CAWSTNRGGNSPLHF.

The chain combines TRBV9 with TRBJ2-1; 7 bases are shared with TRBD2. Germline-derived CDR1 and CDR2 are SGDLS and YYNGEE. V gave up 4 bases and J gave up 3 bases; unmatched junction bases: 4. This CDR3 comprises 14 residues. The CDR3 region has the DNA TGTGCCAGCAGCACCTGGACTAGCTACAATGAGCAGTTCTTC. Translating gives CASSTWTSYNEQFF.

This chain uses TRBV7-2 with TRBJ2-1; 10 positions agree with TRBD2. Germline trimming cut 4 bases from V and 5 bases from J; bases unmatched to any gene: 14. The length of the CDR3 is 18 residues. Germline lookup yields CDR1 SGHTA and CDR2 FQGNSA. CDR3 DNA: TGTGCCAGCAGCTATAGGGCCGTCTTAGCGGGGGGTAACAATGAGCAGTTCTTC. Protein: CASSYRAVLAGGNNEQFF.

V is TRBV28 and J is TRBJ2-7; D unresolved. From germline, CDR1 is MDHEN and CDR2 SYDVKM. This CDR3 has 10 amino acids. The V gene lost 8 bases and the J gene lost 1 base, with 3 bases spanning the gap. CDR3 nucleotides: TGTGCCAGCCGGTCCTACGAGCAGTACTTC. Protein sequence: CASRSYEQYF.

The chain employs TRBV5-1 and TRBJ1-4; TRBD1 aligns across 7 bases. Germline V gene lookup returns CDR1 SGHRS and CDR2 YFSETQ. This CDR3 spans 18 amino acids. Losses at the gene ends were 2 bases for V and 5 bases for J; bases not matched to a gene: 15. CDR3 nucleotide sequence: TGCGCCAGCAGCTTTGTTTCTACAGGGGTAGGTGGAAATGAAAAACTGTTTTTT. Protein sequence: CASSFVSTGVGGNEKLFF.

V is TRBV7-2 and J is TRBJ1-1, with D possibly TRBD1 on 5 matching bases. This CDR3 is built from 13 residues. Trimming cost V 3 bases and J 4 bases, with 9 bases left between them. CDR1 and CDR2 (germline): SGHTA, FQGNSA. In DNA, the CDR3 is TGTGCCAGCAGCTTCCCCGGGGGCACTGAAGCTTTCTTT. This encodes CASSFPGGTEAFF.

This chain links TRBV4-3 with TRBJ1-4, with 9 bases aligning to TRBD1. The CDR3 is 14 residues long. Trimming cost V 5 bases and J 8 bases; bases outside gene matches: 6. Germline CDR1 reads LGHNA; CDR2 reads YSLEER. CDR3 coding DNA: TGCGCCAGCAGCTGGGACAGGGCACCCGAAAAACTGTTTTTT. It codes for CASSWDRAPEKLFF.

On this clone itself: A junction boundary mismatches the germline segment, possibly from a read error. This chain joins TRBV14 and TRBJ1-1; TRBD1 matches 7 bases. Germline V gene lookup returns CDR1 SGHDN and CDR2 FVKESK. This CDR3 has 15 residues. The CDR3 is CASSEETGPRTEAFF. The CDR3 region has the DNA TGTGCCAGCAGCGAAGAGACAGGGCCGAGGACTGAAGCTTTCTTT.

This sequence joins TRBV7-3 and TRBJ2-2, with 7 positions matching TRBD1. CDR3 length: 20 residues. V was clipped by 0 bases and J by 0 bases; unmatched bases: 13. Germline V gene data show CDR1 as SGHTA and CDR2 as FQGTGA. Here the CDR3 reads CASSLTGQSSYSPNTGELFF. The CDR3, as DNA: TGTGCCAGCAGCTTAACGGGACAGTCGTCCTACTCTCCGAACACCGGGGAGCTGTTTTTT. The whole variable domain, remainder taken from reference TRBV7-3 and TRBJ2-2, is GAGVSQTPSNKVTEKGKYVELRCDPISGHTALYWYRQSLGQGPEFLIYFQGTGAADDSGLPNDRFFAVRPEGSVSTLKIQRTERGDSAVYLCASSLTGQSSYSPNTGELFFGEGSRLTVL.

The chain uses TRBV18 and TRBJ2-7, with D possibly TRBD1 on 5 matching bases. The germline CDR1 and CDR2 sequences are KGHSH and LQKENI. There are 16 residues in the CDR3. Trimming left V 0 bases short and J 0 bases short, with 12 bases between. The CDR3 spells CASSPPTGRFSYEQYF. The CDR3 bases are TGTGCCAGCTCACCACCCACAGGCCGGTTCTCCTACGAGCAGTACTTC.

This chain links TRBV11-2 with TRBJ1-5, with D possibly TRBD1 on 6 matching bases. Per the germline V gene, CDR1 is SGHAT and CDR2 is FQNNGV. Trimming pared 5 bases from V and 7 bases from J, leaving 12 bases between. The CDR3 length is 13 residues. CDR3 region: CASSIDRSQPQHF. CDR3 DNA: TGTGCCAGCAGCATCGACAGGTCACAGCCCCAGCATTTT.

This chain connects TRBV18 to TRBJ1-5; 7 bases agree with TRBD1. This CDR3 comprises 14 residues. Germline CDR1 reads KGHSH; CDR2 reads LQKENI. V shed 3 bases and J 7 bases; nucleotides not matched to a gene: 6. The chain's CDR3 is CASSPGQVMQPQHF. CDR3 nucleotide sequence: TGTGCCAGCTCACCCGGACAGGTAATGCAGCCCCAGCATTTT.

J is TRBJ1-3 and V is TRBV14; tentatively, D is TRBD1 (6 bases). The CDR3 is 16 residues long. Trimming removed 1 base at V and 4 bases at J, with 14 bases between. Per the germline V gene, CDR1 is SGHDN and CDR2 is FVKESK. CDR3 loop: CASSQGAGTLGNTIYF. The CDR3 DNA follows: TGTGCCAGCAGCCAAGGGGCCGGGACACTGGGAAACACCATATATTTT.

The chain is built from TRBV2 and TRBJ2-1; D gene ambiguous. This CDR3 comprises 17 residues. CDR1 SNHLY and CDR2 FYNNEI come from the germline V gene. V shed 3 bases and J shed 6 bases, with 21 bases lying between them. CDR3 residues: CASSERLVSISTNEQFF. The CDR3 DNA reads as TGTGCCAGCAGTGAGCGGTTAGTGTCGATAAGCACCAATGAGCAGTTCTTC.

The rearrangement uses TRBV27 and TRBJ1-5; D may be TRBD1 (6 bases). Germline CDR1 is MNHEY and CDR2 is SMNVEV (reference sequence). V was pared by 6 bases and J by 0 bases, with 9 bases between. The CDR3 has 14 amino acids. The DNA for the CDR3 is TGTGCCAGCAGCAGGGGTTATAGCAATCAGCCCCAGCATTTT. The encoded protein is CASSRGYSNQPQHF.

The chain links TRBV19 to TRBJ2-5; D gene unclear. The J call is uncertain, as TRBJ2-7 better fits the DNA end. CDR1 is LNHDA and CDR2 is SQIVND in the germline V gene (reference sequence). The CDR3 spans 12 residues. The CDR3 DNA reads TGTGCCAGTTCCGAGCCTTCCTACGAGCAGTACTTC. Its protein is CASSEPSYEQYF.

The chain recombines TRBV10-2 with TRBJ2-1, with 12 positions matching TRBD2. The V and J ends lost 6 bases and 4 bases, in that order; junction bases with no gene match: 4. The CDR3 is 15 amino acids. Germline lookup yields CDR1 WSHSY and CDR2 SAAADI. This chain's CDR3 is CASRVGTSGYNEQFF. The CDR3 DNA follows: TGCGCCAGCAGAGTGGGGACTAGCGGGTACAATGAGCAGTTCTTC.

The genes are TRBV7-6 and TRBJ2-1; D unresolved. This CDR3 spans 16 amino acids. The germline gives CDR1 SGHVS, CDR2 FNYEAQ. Trimming removed 1 base at V and 0 bases at J, with 10 bases between. The CDR3 region has the DNA TGTGCCAGCAGCTTAGTGGCGGCTAGCTCCTACAATGAGCAGTTCTTC. It codes for CASSLVAASSYNEQFF.

This chain uses TRBV4-3 with TRBJ2-3; no reliable D call. The CDR3 length is 14 residues. The germline gives CDR1 LGHNA, CDR2 YSLEER. Trimming took 1 base from V and 2 from J, leaving 7 bases between them. CDR3 in amino acids: CASSQGQFTDTQYF. Written as DNA, the CDR3 is TGCGCCAGCAGCCAAGGGCAGTTCACAGATACGCAGTATTTT.

The rearrangement joins TRBV28 to TRBJ2-1; 7 positions match TRBD2. The CDR3 length is 13 residues. Germline assignment: CDR1 MDHEN and CDR2 SYDVKM. The junction had 4 bases not matched to a gene; V was cut back by 6 bases and J by 5 bases. CDR3 nucleotide sequence: TGTGCCAGCAGCCGAGGGACTAACAATGAGCAGTTCTTC. It encodes CASSRGTNNEQFF.

This sequence joins TRBV27 and TRBJ2-7, with TRBD1 identical over 7 bases. There are 15 residues in the CDR3. V trimming: 5 bases; J trimming: 1 base; junction bases outside the gene matches: 8. Germline-derived CDR1 and CDR2 are MNHEY and SMNVEV (reference sequence). The CDR3 protein is CASSPRAGGSYEQYF. The CDR3 DNA reads as TGTGCCAGCAGTCCCCGGGCAGGGGGTTCCTACGAGCAGTACTTC.

To note about this clone: At one end, the junction sequence differs from germline, possibly due to a read error. The chain couples TRBV7-7 to TRBJ2-2; D ambiguous. The CDR3 sequence is 14 residues long. Germline V gene lookup returns CDR1 SSHAT and CDR2 FNYEAQ (reference sequence). CDR3 DNA: TGTGCTAGCAGCTTAGGAGCGAACACCGGGGAGCTGTTTTTT. It translates to CASSLGANTGELFF.

The chain is built from TRBV9 and TRBJ2-1; 7 nucleotides agree with TRBD2. Trimming took 0 bases from V and 0 from J; bases not matched to a gene: 6. CDR3 length: 17 amino acids. Germline CDR1 is SGDLS and CDR2 is YYNGEE. The CDR3 reads CASSVGVSGFSYNEQFF. The CDR3 nucleotides are TGTGCCAGCAGCGTAGGGGTTAGCGGGTTCTCCTACAATGAGCAGTTCTTC.

The V and J genes are TRBV7-3 and TRBJ2-5, with 10 nucleotides matching TRBD1. Per germline, CDR1 SGHTA and CDR2 FQGTGA. Germline trimming cut 4 bases from V and 5 bases from J; bases unmatched to any gene: 4. The CDR3 totals 14 residues. The CDR3 is CASSSTGGRETQYF. The CDR3 coding sequence is TGTGCCAGCAGCTCGACAGGGGGCCGGGAGACCCAGTACTTC.